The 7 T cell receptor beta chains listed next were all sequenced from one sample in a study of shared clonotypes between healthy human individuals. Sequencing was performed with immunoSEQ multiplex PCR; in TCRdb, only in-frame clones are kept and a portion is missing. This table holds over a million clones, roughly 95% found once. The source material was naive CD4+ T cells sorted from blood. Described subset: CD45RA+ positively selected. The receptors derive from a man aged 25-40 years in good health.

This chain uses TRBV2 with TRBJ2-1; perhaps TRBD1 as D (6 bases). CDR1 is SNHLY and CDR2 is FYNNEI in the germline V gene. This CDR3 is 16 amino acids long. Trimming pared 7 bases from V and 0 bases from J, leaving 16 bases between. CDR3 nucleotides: TGTGCCAGCAAGACCAGGGGCCGTAGCTCCTACAATGAGCAGTTCTTC. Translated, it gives CASKTRGRSSYNEQFF.

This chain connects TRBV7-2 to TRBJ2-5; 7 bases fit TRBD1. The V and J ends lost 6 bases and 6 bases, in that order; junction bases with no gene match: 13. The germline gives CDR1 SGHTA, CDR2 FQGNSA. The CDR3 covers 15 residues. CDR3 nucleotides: TGTGCCAGCAGTCGCTACACAGGGGCCCTCCAGACCCAGTACTTC. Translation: CASSRYTGALQTQYF.

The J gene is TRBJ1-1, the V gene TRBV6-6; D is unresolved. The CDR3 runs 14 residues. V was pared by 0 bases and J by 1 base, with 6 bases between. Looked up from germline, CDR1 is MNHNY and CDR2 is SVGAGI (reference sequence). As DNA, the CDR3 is TGTGCCAGCAGTTACTCGACGCAGAACACTGAAGCTTTCTTT. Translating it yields CASSYSTQNTEAFF.

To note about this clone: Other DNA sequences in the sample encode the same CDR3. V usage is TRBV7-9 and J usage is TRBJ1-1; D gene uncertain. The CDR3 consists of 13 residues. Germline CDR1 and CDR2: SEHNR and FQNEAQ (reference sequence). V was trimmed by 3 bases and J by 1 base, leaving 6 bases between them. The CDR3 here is CASSFVENTEAFF. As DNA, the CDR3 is TGTGCCAGCAGCTTCGTAGAGAACACTGAAGCTTTCTTT.

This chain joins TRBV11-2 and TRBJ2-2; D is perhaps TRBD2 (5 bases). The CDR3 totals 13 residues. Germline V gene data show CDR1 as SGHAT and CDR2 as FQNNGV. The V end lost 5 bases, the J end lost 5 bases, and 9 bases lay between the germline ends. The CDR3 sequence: CASSAGRTGELFF. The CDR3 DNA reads TGTGCCAGCAGCGCGGGTCGTACCGGGGAGCTGTTTTTT.

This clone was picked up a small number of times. This chain's CDR3 is CASSLVGSYGYTF. For the CDR3, the DNA is TGTGCCAGCAGCTTAGTGGGGAGTTATGGCTACACCTTC. The chain recombines TRBV11-2 with TRBJ1-2; D call uncertain. Trimming stripped 1 base from V and 5 bases from J, with 8 bases between. CDR3 length equals 13 residues. The germline gives CDR1 SGHAT, CDR2 FQNNGV.

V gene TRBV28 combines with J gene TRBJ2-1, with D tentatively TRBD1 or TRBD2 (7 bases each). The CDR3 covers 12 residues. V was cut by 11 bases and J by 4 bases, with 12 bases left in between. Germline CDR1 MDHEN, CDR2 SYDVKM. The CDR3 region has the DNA TGTGCCGCGGGGGACAGTTACAATGAGCAGTTCTTC. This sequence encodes CAAGDSYNEQFF.